This passage covers 10 T cell receptor beta chains from one sample sequenced in a study of T cells after yellow fever vaccination. One entry per CDR3 protein results from TCRdb running MiXCR on the 5' RACE reads. The profile shows about 300,000 distinct CDR3 sequences, around 7% of them singletons. The sequenced sample was PBMCs, obtained roughly 46 days after the first yellow fever vaccination. Receptors were obtained from a man between 18 and 29 years old who received the YFV17D yellow fever vaccine.

A few counts support this clonotype. The chain has TRBV4-3 and TRBJ1-6, with D perhaps TRBD1 (5 bases). Germline lookup yields CDR1 LGHNA and CDR2 YSLEER. V shed 0 bases and J shed 9 bases, with 12 bases lying between them. The CDR3 has 15 amino acids. CDR3 region: CASSQDGDGISPLHF. The CDR3, as DNA: TGCGCCAGCAGCCAAGATGGGGACGGCATTTCACCCCTCCACTTT.

This chain joins TRBV7-9 and TRBJ2-5; the match to TRBD2 covers 7 bases. The V segment lost 6 bases and the J segment 2 bases; nucleotides outside the gene matches: 6. CDR3 length: 14 residues. The germline gives CDR1 SEHNR, CDR2 FQNEAQ (reference sequence). The CDR3 DNA reads as TGTGCCAGCAGATCAGCGGGGAGACAAGAGACCCAGTACTTC. Protein sequence: CASRSAGRQETQYF.

In this sample, this clonotype turned up many times. The CDR3 loop reads CASSLVVQERAQYF. The DNA of the CDR3 is TGTGCCAGCAGCTTAGTGGTACAGGAGAGAGCGCAGTATTTT. The V call is TRBV7-2, the J call TRBJ2-3; a weak D match, TRBD1 (5 bases). V was trimmed by 1 base and J by 10 bases, leaving 15 bases between them. The CDR3 contains 14 residues. Germline CDR1 SGHTA, CDR2 FQGNSA.

This chain connects TRBV7-2 to TRBJ2-7; D perhaps matches TRBD2 (7 bases). This CDR3 comprises 14 residues. The V and J ends lost 5 bases and 3 bases respectively, with 14 bases between them. Germline CDR1 and CDR2: SGHTA and FQGNSA. This CDR3 reads CASSPWRGGYEQYF. Written as DNA, the CDR3 is TGTGCCAGCAGCCCTTGGAGGGGGGGCTACGAGCAGTACTTC.

V is TRBV7-2 and J is TRBJ1-5; the D is unclear. This CDR3 is 12 amino acids long. The germline gives CDR1 SGHTA, CDR2 FQGNSA. V was shortened by 1 base and J by 5 bases, with 3 bases between the two germline ends. CDR3 amino acids: CASSLGHQPQHF. DNA of the CDR3: TGTGCCAGCAGCTTAGGGCATCAGCCCCAGCATTTT.

This clonotype has at least ten counts. The V and J genes are TRBV7-3 and TRBJ2-1, with 9 bases fitting TRBD2. CDR3 length: 15 residues. CDR1 and CDR2 from the germline V gene are SGHTA and FQGTGA. The trim removed 5 bases at V and 9 bases at J, leaving 11 bases unmatched. Here the CDR3 DNA reads TGTGCCAGCAGCCTACAAGGCGGGGGGGCCGTTGAGCAGTTCTTC. Amino acids: CASSLQGGGAVEQFF.

The chain joins TRBV20-1 to TRBJ1-1, with D tentatively TRBD1 (6 bases). The CDR3 runs 13 residues. The V end was cut by 7 bases, the J end by 1 base, with 13 bases between. The germline CDR1 and CDR2 sequences are DFQATT and SNEGSKA (reference sequence). CDR3 nucleotide sequence: TGCAGTGGGCGTGTGGGACAGAACACTGAAGCTTTCTTT. Translated, it gives CSGRVGQNTEAFF.

This clonotype was seen a few times. The V call is TRBV9, the J call TRBJ1-3; D is undetermined. The CDR3 spans 14 residues. Germline CDR1 and CDR2: SGDLS and YYNGEE. Trimming stripped 2 bases from V and 1 base from J, with 7 bases between. CDR3 amino acids: CASSVGRSGNTIYF. In DNA form, the CDR3 reads TGTGCCAGCAGCGTCGGCAGGTCTGGAAACACCATATATTTT.

This rearrangement joins TRBV7-2 to TRBJ2-1, with D uncertain. This CDR3 has 14 amino acids. Germline V CDR1 and CDR2: SGHTA, FQGNSA. V shed 7 bases and J shed 2 bases, with 12 bases lying between them. The chain's CDR3 is CASTFWGTYNEQFF. The CDR3 DNA follows: TGTGCCAGCACCTTCTGGGGTACCTACAATGAGCAGTTCTTC. Full variable domain (remainder filled in from reference TRBV7-2 and TRBJ2-1): GAGVSQSPSNKVTEKGKDVELRCDPISGHTALYWYRQSLGQGLEFLIYFQGNSAPDKSGLPSDRFSAERTGGSVSTLTIQRTQQEDSAVYLCASTFWGTYNEQFFGPGTRLTVL.

This chain joins TRBV19 and TRBJ1-6; D gene uncertain. This CDR3 is built from 14 residues. Germline loops: CDR1 LNHDA, CDR2 SQIVND (reference sequence). The germline V and J ends were trimmed by 6 bases and 5 bases, with 11 bases remaining between them. DNA of the CDR3: TGTGCCAGTAGCCCCGGGTCGGATAATTCACCCCTCCACTTT. It is translated as CASSPGSDNSPLHF.